A selection of T cell receptor beta chains follows, all from one sample in a study of human T cells and chemical hapten exposure. TCRdb analysed the RACE reads with MiXCR anew, one entry per CDR3 protein. The sample holds some 82,000 distinct CDR3 sequences; about 6.3% are singletons and the top ten take 1% to 1.5%. Sequencing was performed on whole blood, taken in connection with sensitization to the hapten diphenylcyclopropenone (DPC). The receptors derive from a woman aged 25 to 39 with alopecia areata. Some clones in this sample may be carry-over from other donors' samples. Both conserved end residues are part of each CDR3. The order of the fields is V gene, J gene, D gene, clone size, CDR3 DNA, CDR3 protein. The D gene is left open where the match is weak. The size field is filled for only some rows; it gives once, few, many or a size class.

TRBV29-1	TRBJ1-2	.	many	TGCAGCGTTGAAGGGGGTCGGGGTGGCTACACCTTC	CSVEGGRGGYTF
TRBV3-1	TRBJ1-1	TRBD1	many	TGTGCCAGCAGCCAAGACTACAGGGGGACTGAAGCTTTCTTT	CASSQDYRGTEAFF
TRBV24-1	TRBJ2-2	.	few	TGTGCCACCAGTGAGCGCGGCGCCGGGGAGCTGTTTTTT	CATSERGAGELFF
TRBV6-1	TRBJ1-5	TRBD1	.	TGTGCCAGCAGTGGAGTGACAGGGAGCAATCAGCCCCAGCATTTT	CASSGVTGSNQPQHF
TRBV9	TRBJ1-3	.	few	TGTGCCAGCAGCGTAGCTGCGTCGGGATCGGGTGCCATATATTTT	CASSVAASGSGAIYF
TRBV2	TRBJ2-5	.	many	TGTGCCAGCAGTGTGTCGGGATCCCAAGAGACCCAGTACTTC	CASSVSGSQETQYF
TRBV4-2	TRBJ1-2	TRBD1	many	TGTGCCAGCAGCCAAGAAACAGGGGGCTATGGCTACACCTTC	CASSQETGGYGYTF
TRBV7-9	TRBJ1-1	.	.	TGTGCCAGCAGCTCATTTTGGGACACTGAAGCTTTCTTT	CASSSFWDTEAFF
TRBV20-1	TRBJ1-6	.	.	TGCAGTGCTAGGATACGAGGGGAAGATTCACCCCTCCACTTT	CSARIRGEDSPLHF
TRBV7-6	TRBJ2-1	.	many	TGTGCCAGCAGCTTATTGACAAACAACAATGAGCAGTTCTTC	CASSLLTNNNEQFF
TRBV10-1	TRBJ1-5	.	many	TGCGCCAGCAGCTCCACAGGTTCGGATCAGCCCCAGCATTTT	CASSSTGSDQPQHF
TRBV25-1	TRBJ1-6	TRBD1	.	TGTGCCAGCAGCCGGGACAGAAATAATTCACCCCTCCACTTT	CASSRDRNNSPLHF
TRBV20-1	TRBJ1-5	TRBD1	.	TGCAGTGCTAGAAACACAGGGGGTCGGAGCAATCAGCCCCAGCATTTT	CSARNTGGRSNQPQHF
TRBV7-2	TRBJ2-1	.	.	TGTGCCAGCAGCACCCGAGGACTTGAGCAGTTCTTC	CASSTRGLEQFF
TRBV6-5	TRBJ2-7	.	few	TGTGCCAGCAGACCACCCGGGACCCTCGCTCCGTCGTTC	CASRPPGTLAPSF
TRBV18	TRBJ1-3	.	many	TGTGCCAGCTCACCACCAAGACAGGCGAGCTCTGGAAACACCATATATTTT	CASSPPRQASSGNTIYF
TRBV18	TRBJ1-6	.	.	TGTGCCAGCTCACAGACAGCGTCCGGGGATTCACCCCTCCACTTT	CASSQTASGDSPLHF
TRBV29-1	TRBJ1-4	.	many	TGCAGCGTCGCCGGTGTCGGTGAAAAACTGTTTTTT	CSVAGVGEKLFF
TRBV4-2	TRBJ1-2	.	.	TGTGCCAGCAGCCAAGGTGACAGCTTTAACTATGGCTACACCTTC	CASSQGDSFNYGYTF
TRBV20-1	TRBJ1-5	TRBD1	many	TGCAGTGCCAGCTCCGAGCAGGGGGGGAATCAGCCCCAGCATTTT	CSASSEQGGNQPQHF
TRBV20-1	TRBJ1-3	.	few	TGCAGTGCTAGAGGGCTTGGGAATCAAGGAAACACCATATATTTT	CSARGLGNQGNTIYF
TRBV7-9	TRBJ1-4	TRBD1	once	TGTGCCAGCAGCTTTCAGACAGGGGCCGGTGAAAAACTGTTTTTT	CASSFQTGAGEKLFF
TRBV6-5	TRBJ1-2	.	.	TGTGCCAGCAGTACCCAAAGGGAGAGGGGCTATGGCTACACCTTC	CASSTQRERGYGYTF
TRBV28	TRBJ1-2	TRBD1	many	TGTGCCAGCAGCTCCCCGTCGACAGGGAGTTATGGCTACACCTTC	CASSSPSTGSYGYTF
TRBV11-3	TRBJ2-2	.	.	TGTGCCAGCAGCGCCAGGTCGAACACCGGGGAGCTGTTTTTT	CASSARSNTGELFF
TRBV11-1	TRBJ2-1	.	many	TGTGCCAGCAGCTTAGATCCGCTAGCCTGGGCTGTCTTC	CASSLDPLAWAVF
TRBV5-1	TRBJ1-5	.	few	TGCGCCAGCAGCCCATTACCTTTAGGGACGAGGATTAGCAATCAGCCCCAGCATTTT	CASSPLPLGTRISNQPQHF
TRBV27	TRBJ1-2	TRBD1	many	TGTGCCAGCAGTTTAGTGCCCCCCGGGACAGCGACGAACTATGGCTACACCTTC	CASSLVPPGTATNYGYTF
TRBV29-1	TRBJ1-3	.	.	TGCAGCGTTGAGAGAGGGACTGGAAACACCATATATTTT	CSVERGTGNTIYF
TRBV20-1	TRBJ2-1	TRBD2	few	TGCAGTGGGCTAGCGGCCAATATGGGGGAGCAGTTCTTC	CSGLAANMGEQFF
TRBV12-3/TRBV12-4	TRBJ2-3	.	many	TGTGCCAGCAGGCCACTACAGGGCATCACCACAGATACGCAGTATTTT	CASRPLQGITTDTQYF
TRBV5-1	TRBJ1-2	.	.	TGCGCCAGCAGCTCCGGGTCGTCAGATGGCTACACCTTC	CASSSGSSDGYTF
TRBV3-1	TRBJ2-1	.	many	TGTGCCAGCAGCCAGTCTTACAATGAGCAGTTCTTC	CASSQSYNEQFF
TRBV29-1	TRBJ1-1	TRBD1	many	TGCAGCGTTGACAGGGACAGGGTGCCAACTGAAGCTTTCTTT	CSVDRDRVPTEAFF
TRBV12-3/TRBV12-4	TRBJ1-1	TRBD1	few	TGTGCCAGCAGTTGGACAGGGGGCGTCACTGAAGCTTTCTTT	CASSWTGGVTEAFF
TRBV29-1	TRBJ2-7	TRBD1	.	TGCAGCGTTGACGCTGGACAGGACTACGAGCAGTACTTC	CSVDAGQDYEQYF
TRBV20-1	TRBJ2-7	.	.	TGCAGTGCTAATGAGCGTGGCAGACCCTCCGAGCAGTACTTC	CSANERGRPSEQYF
TRBV5-6	TRBJ1-1	.	.	TGTGCCAGCAGCCTATACGATGAGAACACTGAAGCTTTCTTT	CASSLYDENTEAFF
TRBV12-5	TRBJ1-1	TRBD1	few	TGTGCTAGTATTTACCTAATGGGACAGATGAACACTGAAGCTTTCTTT	CASIYLMGQMNTEAFF
TRBV7-2	TRBJ2-6	TRBD2	few	TGTGCCAGCAGCTCCGGGACTAGTCACCCTGGGGCCAACGTCCTGACTTTC	CASSSGTSHPGANVLTF
TRBV5-6	TRBJ1-5	.	few	TGTGCCAGCAGCGGGGGCCCGGGGGCTAATCAGCCCCAGCATTTT	CASSGGPGANQPQHF
TRBV5-1	TRBJ1-1	.	.	TGCGCCAGCAGCTTGGGGGATTGGGGACCGTGGTTCACTGAAGCTTTCTTT	CASSLGDWGPWFTEAFF
TRBV19	TRBJ1-3	.	many	TGTGCCAGTAGTACAATGACCACGGACAGATCCTCTGGAAACACCATATATTTT	CASSTMTTDRSSGNTIYF
TRBV27	TRBJ2-3	TRBD2	few	TGTGCCAGCAGCGGGACTAGCGAGCCAGATACGCAGTATTTT	CASSGTSEPDTQYF
TRBV7-2	TRBJ2-3	.	many	TGTGCCAGCAGCTCCGCTAAAACAGATACGCAGTATTTT	CASSSAKTDTQYF
TRBV6-1	TRBJ1-5	.	many	TGTGCCAGCAATTTTTGGCGGACAGACAATCAGCCCCAGCATTTT	CASNFWRTDNQPQHF
TRBV18	TRBJ1-2	.	many	TGTGCCAGCTCACTAGACACCTACTTCTACACCTTC	CASSLDTYFYTF
TRBV5-1	TRBJ1-6	.	many	TGCGCCAGCAGCCCCGGACCTCGGGGACATCCGAGCTCCTATAATTCACCCCTCCACTTT	CASSPGPRGHPSSYNSPLHF
TRBV5-1	TRBJ2-3	.	.	TGCGCCAGCAGCTTGGTTCTGGTGGATACGCAGTATTTT	CASSLVLVDTQYF
TRBV14	TRBJ2-1	.	many	TGTGCCAGCAGCCGGACTCGGGGCAATGAGCAGTTCTTC	CASSRTRGNEQFF
TRBV5-4	TRBJ1-2	.	few	TGTGCCAGCAGCTTAGGTACAGGTTCTAACTATGGCTACACCTTC	CASSLGTGSNYGYTF
TRBV27	TRBJ1-2	.	few	TGTGCCAGCAGCTTTCGAGTAGGGGTTAACTATGGCTACACCTTC	CASSFRVGVNYGYTF
TRBV6-5	TRBJ2-3	.	many	TGTGCCAGCAGGAAAACGGGGGGCGTGATCACAGATACGCAGTATTTT	CASRKTGGVITDTQYF